The clone carrying this TCR beta chain was seen at least ten times. From the PCR reads, TCRdb called clonotypes with MiXCR, one entry per CDR3 protein. The table has some 65,000 distinct CDR3 sequences, around a sixth seen once. This sample is drawn from a study of molecular identifiers for immune sequencing clone quantification. This CDR3 is built from 15 residues. Germline loops: CDR1 SGHTA, CDR2 FQGNSA. V lost 0 bases to trimming and J lost 4 bases, with 12 bases between them. This receptor was identified in a human donor in good health. Some libraries in this study had Jurkat cell RNA spiked in. The sequenced material came from naive CD8+ T cells from blood, with Jurkat cell RNA spiked in. Subset specified: FACS-sorted CD8+CD4-CCR7+CD45RA+ naive T cells. This chain uses TRBV7-2 with TRBJ1-1; D perhaps matches TRBD1 (6 bases). CDR3 coding DNA: TGTGCCAGCAGCTTAGCTACAGGGTGGGGCACTGAAGCTTTCTTT. It specifies CASSLATGWGTEAFF.